The text below deals with one T cell receptor (beta chain). The sample holds other DNA sequences that translate to the same CDR3. Produced via immunoSEQ multiplex PCR; TCRdb's table is partial and in-frame only. Of 950,000 to 1,100,000 clones detected, around 75% appear once; the ten largest clones hold approximately 1.5%. The germline V gene encodes CDR1 SGHNT and CDR2 YYREEE (reference sequence). This CDR3 is built from 15 residues. Between the trimmed V and J ends, which lost 0 bases and 0 bases, there was a span of 10 bases. These data belong to a study of shared clonotypes between healthy human individuals.

The V and J genes are TRBV5-4 and TRBJ2-7, with a possible D match to TRBD2 (6 bases). This sequence originates from a man younger than 35 in good health. Sequenced material: memory CD4+ T cells sorted from blood. Described subset: CD45RA-negative fraction. CDR3 sequence: CASSLEIGSSYEQYF. The DNA for the CDR3 is TGTGCCAGCAGCTTGGAGATCGGGAGCTCCTACGAGCAGTACTTC.